These 24 T cell receptor beta chains originate from one sample sequenced in a study. TCRdb itself ran the 5' RACE reads through MiXCR, one entry per CDR3 protein. The sample yields 5,000 to 7,500 distinct CDR3 sequences, 55% to 60% seen once. Sequencing used tumor-infiltrating memory CD4+ T cells sorted from the breast tumor. Subset: memory CD4+ T cells, CD4+CD45RO+CD25-. Receptors were obtained from a female donor with breast cancer.

J is TRBJ2-3 and V is TRBV5-1, with 8 bases aligning to TRBD2. J gave up 5 bases and V 5 bases, and 10 bases lay outside the gene matches. The germline CDR1 and CDR2 sequences are SGHRS and YFSETQ. The CDR3 extends over 15 amino acids. DNA of the CDR3: TGCGCCAGCAGATTTCTGGCGGGGGGCGGAGATACGCAGTATTTT. It is translated as CASRFLAGGGDTQYF. Full variable domain (rest looked up from reference TRBV5-1 and TRBJ2-3): KAGVTQTPRYLIKTRGQQVTLSCSPISGHRSVSWYQQTPGQGLQFLFEYFSETQRNKGNFPGRFSGRQFSNSRSEMNVSTLELGDSALYLCASRFLAGGGDTQYFGPGTRLTVL.

This clonotype has only a few counts. The chain links TRBV5-1 to TRBJ1-2; possibly TRBD1 for D (5 bases). Per the germline V gene, CDR1 is SGHRS and CDR2 is YFSETQ. The CDR3 has 14 amino acids. With 4 bases removed from V and 4 bases from J, the gap between germline ends came to 14 bases. CDR3 sequence: CASSLDTPSYGYTF. As DNA, the CDR3 is TGCGCCAGCAGCCTGGACACCCCTAGCTATGGCTACACCTTC.

This clonotype was counted only a few times. The junction does not match germline at one end; this may be a read error. The genes are TRBV20-1 and TRBJ2-4, with unresolved D. Germline assignment: CDR1 DFQATT and CDR2 SNEGSKA (reference sequence). The CDR3 loop spans 10 amino acids. Written as DNA, the CDR3 is TGCAGTGCTACCAAAAATATTCAGTACTTC. It translates to CSATKNIQYF.

This clonotype was counted only a few times. The chain is built from TRBV20-1 and TRBJ1-2, with D tentatively TRBD1 (5 bases). Germline assignment: CDR1 DFQATT and CDR2 SNEGSKA (reference sequence). V was clipped by 2 bases and J by 4 bases, with 8 bases between them. The CDR3 is 12 residues long. For the CDR3, the DNA is TGCAGTGCTAGAAGACAGATCTATGGCTACACCTTC. This sequence encodes CSARRQIYGYTF.

Only a few counts were recorded for this clonotype. This chain uses TRBV12-3 or TRBV12-4 with TRBJ1-6; 9 positions agree with TRBD1. This CDR3 has 15 residues. V was clipped by 6 bases and J by 9 bases; unmatched bases: 9. In DNA form, the CDR3 reads TGTGCCAGCAGGTGGGGGACAGGGTGGAGTTCACCCCTCCACTTT. Its protein is CASRWGTGWSSPLHF.

Note on this clonotype: This CDR3 is missing its conserved last phenylalanine or tryptophan, likely due to a read error. This chain connects TRBV5-1 to TRBJ2-3; 9 nucleotides agree with TRBD2. The germline gives CDR1 SGHRS, CDR2 YFSETQ. The CDR3 consists of 16 residues. V gave up 0 bases and J gave up 2 bases; unmatched junction bases: 4. CDR3 sequence: CASSLGGTSTTDTQYL. The DNA of the CDR3 is TGCGCCAGCAGCTTGGGAGGGACTAGCACCACAGATACGCAGTATCTT.

V is TRBV5-1 and J is TRBJ2-4; no firm D call. This CDR3 has 13 amino acids. Germline-derived CDR1 and CDR2 are SGHRS and YFSETQ. Trimming stripped 0 bases from V and 6 bases from J, with 7 bases between. The CDR3 sequence: CASSLGGGNIQYF. CDR3 nucleotide sequence: TGCGCCAGCAGCTTGGGAGGTGGAAACATTCAGTACTTC.

This clonotype was observed a few times. The CDR3 DNA reads as TGTGCCAGCAGCCAAGAAACAGATACGCAGTATTTT. The encoded protein is CASSQETDTQYF. This chain links TRBV4-2 with TRBJ2-3; D ambiguous. The length of the CDR3 is 12 residues. Trimming took off 0 bases at V and 3 bases at J, with 1 base between the two ends. Germline V gene data show CDR1 as LGHNA and CDR2 as YNFKEQ.

This clonotype was picked up a small number of times. V and J are TRBV11-2 and TRBJ2-3, with D perhaps assigned TRBD1 or TRBD2 (6 bases each). The V gene's germline CDR1 is SGHAT and CDR2 FQNNGV. The CDR3 contains 16 residues. V lost 6 bases and J lost 3, with 19 bases in between. CDR3 nucleotide sequence: TGTGCCAGCAGGACAACAGGGACTGTGAGGACAGATACGCAGTATTTT. Residues: CASRTTGTVRTDTQYF.

The chain couples TRBV20-1 to TRBJ2-1; TRBD2 matches 9 bases. V lost 3 bases, J lost 2 bases, and 5 bases stayed unmatched. Germline CDR1 reads DFQATT; CDR2 reads SNEGSKA (reference sequence). This CDR3 comprises 15 residues. CDR3 region: CSASEGGRAYNEQFF. CDR3 nucleotides: TGCAGTGCTAGCGAGGGCGGGAGGGCCTACAATGAGCAGTTCTTC.

The chain carries TRBV5-1 and TRBJ1-1; no clear D gene. The V end was cut by 0 bases, the J end by 5 bases, with 11 bases between. Germline-derived CDR1 and CDR2 are SGHRS and YFSETQ. The CDR3 totals 14 residues. The CDR3 DNA reads as TGCGCCAGCAGCTTGGTTGTAGAGAGGACTGAAGCTTTCTTT. It encodes CASSLVVERTEAFF.

The chain links TRBV10-3 to TRBJ2-5; D is undetermined. V gave up 6 bases and J gave up 1 base, with 9 bases separating them. Germline loops: CDR1 ENHRY, CDR2 SYGVKD. The CDR3 runs to 13 residues. The CDR3 DNA reads TGTGCCATCAGGAGATCCCTCCAAGAGACCCAGTACTTC. It translates to CAIRRSLQETQYF.

The chain employs TRBV12-3 or TRBV12-4 and TRBJ2-1; D gene uncertain. The CDR3 consists of 14 residues. The V end was cut by 3 bases, the J end by 10 bases, with 16 bases between. For the CDR3, the DNA is TGTGCCAGCAGTTTCATCGGCGTAGGAGCGGAGCAGTTCTTC. Translation gives CASSFIGVGAEQFF.

As regards this clonotype: The CDR3 does not end in the conserved phenylalanine or tryptophan, so this is likely a read error. The V call is TRBV5-1, the J call TRBJ1-2, with D possibly TRBD1 on 6 matching bases. Looked up from germline, CDR1 is SGHRS and CDR2 is YFSETQ. Trimming shortened V by 3 bases and J by 7 bases, and 16 bases separated the two germline ends. The CDR3 covers 14 residues. The CDR3 nucleotides read TGCGCCAGCAGCTCGGAGTCAGGGGCTCCTGGCTACACCTCC. Translation gives CASSSESGAPGYTS.

The chain uses TRBV30 and TRBJ2-3; TRBD2 might be the D (6 bases). The CDR3 has 15 amino acids. Germline lookup yields CDR1 GTSNPN and CDR2 SVGIG (reference sequence). The V gene lost 0 bases and the J gene lost 6 bases, with 16 bases spanning the gap. The CDR3: CAWSVVASRGDTQYF. In DNA form, the CDR3 reads TGTGCCTGGAGTGTCGTGGCTAGCCGGGGGGATACGCAGTATTTT.

The V gene is TRBV5-1, the J gene TRBJ1-1; weak D call: TRBD1 (6 bases). With 8 bases removed from V and 1 base from J, the gap between germline ends came to 15 bases. The CDR3 contains 14 residues. Germline V gene sequence: CDR1 SGHRS, CDR2 YFSETQ. DNA for the CDR3: TGCGCCAGTAAAACAGGGAGGGGGAACACTGAAGCTTTCTTT. This encodes CASKTGRGNTEAFF.

V is TRBV5-1 and J is TRBJ2-7; TRBD1 is a possible D gene (5 bases). Trimming shortened V by 4 bases and J by 9 bases, and 23 bases separated the two germline ends. The CDR3 consists of 15 residues. CDR1 and CDR2 (germline): SGHRS, YFSETQ. The CDR3 sequence: CASSLNGQGDLRQYF. CDR3 nucleotides: TGCGCCAGCAGCCTAAATGGGCAGGGTGATTTGAGGCAGTACTTC.

This chain links TRBV20-1 with TRBJ2-3, with D perhaps matching TRBD2 (5 bases). The CDR3 contains 14 residues. The V and J ends lost 6 bases and 5 bases respectively, with 18 bases between them. Germline V lookup: CDR1 DFQATT, CDR2 SNEGSKA (reference sequence). The CDR3 DNA is TGCAGTGCCAGAAATACGGGGTTCGTAGATACGCAGTATTTT. Translation gives CSARNTGFVDTQYF.

The gene calls are TRBV5-6 and TRBJ2-7, with a possible D match to TRBD1 (6 bases). Deletions cut 5 bases from V and 2 bases from J, with 14 bases between. The germline gives CDR1 SGHDT, CDR2 YYEEEE. The CDR3 has 14 residues. CDR3 coding DNA: TGTGCCAGCAGGGGCAGGGGCACTACCTACGAGCAGTACTTC. It yields the protein CASRGRGTTYEQYF. Looking up the rest from reference TRBV5-6 and TRBJ2-7 gives the full variable domain: DAGVTQSPTHLIKTRGQQVTLRCSPKSGHDTVSWYQQALGQGPQFIFQYYEEEERQRGNFPDRFSGHQFPNYSSELNVNALLLGDSALYLCASRGRGTTYEQYFGPGTRLTVT.

The chain carries TRBV20-1 and TRBJ2-5; D unclear. V was cut by 6 bases and J by 3 bases, with 14 bases left in between. CDR3 length equals 13 residues. In germline, CDR1 is DFQATT, CDR2 SNEGSKA (reference sequence). The CDR3 DNA reads TGCAGTGCCATGGGTCTACCCAAAGAGACCCAGTACTTC. The encoded protein is CSAMGLPKETQYF.

The chain combines TRBV12-5 with TRBJ2-5; D unresolved. The CDR3 runs to 15 residues. From germline, CDR1 is LGHNT and CDR2 FRNRAP. Trimming removed 5 bases at V and 4 bases at J, with 17 bases between. The CDR3 sequence is CASGPPGPVAETQYF. The CDR3, as DNA: TGTGCTAGTGGTCCTCCCGGGCCGGTGGCAGAGACCCAGTACTTC.

This rearrangement joins TRBV29-1 to TRBJ2-5, with TRBD2 matching 12 bases. Germline V gives CDR1 SQVTM, CDR2 ANQGSEA. With 7 bases clipped from V and 4 bases from J, the junction kept 10 bases outside the gene matches. The CDR3 sequence is 15 residues long. CDR3 sequence reads: CSAFRLAGVGETQYF. DNA for the CDR3: TGCAGCGCGTTCCGACTAGCGGGGGTCGGAGAGACCCAGTACTTC.

This rearrangement joins TRBV5-1 to TRBJ2-7; unclear D gene. The CDR3 spans 14 residues. V was pared by 3 bases and J by 2 bases, with 12 bases between. CDR1 and CDR2 from the germline V gene are SGHRS and YFSETQ. The CDR3 is CASSSDPVTYEQYF. The DNA of the CDR3 is TGCGCCAGCAGCTCGGATCCCGTAACCTACGAGCAGTACTTC. Together with reference TRBV5-1 and TRBJ2-7, the CDR3 gives the full variable domain: KAGVTQTPRYLIKTRGQQVTLSCSPISGHRSVSWYQQTPGQGLQFLFEYFSETQRNKGNFPGRFSGRQFSNSRSEMNVSTLELGDSALYLCASSSDPVTYEQYFGPGTRLTVT.

This chain uses TRBV7-3 with TRBJ2-5; D is unclear. The germline CDR1 and CDR2 sequences are SGHTA and FQGTGA. CDR3 length: 13 residues. Trimming removed 2 bases at V and 2 bases at J, with 6 bases between. DNA for the CDR3: TGTGCCAGCAGCTTAGATAGACAAGAGACCCAGTACTTC. Protein product: CASSLDRQETQYF.